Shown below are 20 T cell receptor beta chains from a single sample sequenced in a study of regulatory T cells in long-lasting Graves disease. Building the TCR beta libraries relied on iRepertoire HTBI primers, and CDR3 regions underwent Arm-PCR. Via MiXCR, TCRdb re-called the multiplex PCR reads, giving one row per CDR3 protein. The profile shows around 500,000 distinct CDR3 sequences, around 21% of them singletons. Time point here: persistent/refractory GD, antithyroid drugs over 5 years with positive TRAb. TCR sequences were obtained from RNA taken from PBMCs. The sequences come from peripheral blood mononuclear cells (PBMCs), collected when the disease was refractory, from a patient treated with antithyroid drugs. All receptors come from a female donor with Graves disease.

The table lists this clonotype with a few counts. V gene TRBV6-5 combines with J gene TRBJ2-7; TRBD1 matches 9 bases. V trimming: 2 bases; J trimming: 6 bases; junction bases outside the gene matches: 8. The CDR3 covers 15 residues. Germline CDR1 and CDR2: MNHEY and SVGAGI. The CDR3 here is CASSYTSGQGSEQYF. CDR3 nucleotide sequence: TGTGCCAGCAGTTACACCTCGGGACAGGGTTCCGAGCAGTACTTC.

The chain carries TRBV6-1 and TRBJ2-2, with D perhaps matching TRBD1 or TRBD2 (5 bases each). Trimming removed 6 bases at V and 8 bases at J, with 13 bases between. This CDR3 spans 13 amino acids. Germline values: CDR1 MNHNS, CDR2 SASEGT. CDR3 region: CASSGTSEGELFF. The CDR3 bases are TGTGCCAGCAGCGGGACGTCGGAAGGGGAGCTGTTTTTT.

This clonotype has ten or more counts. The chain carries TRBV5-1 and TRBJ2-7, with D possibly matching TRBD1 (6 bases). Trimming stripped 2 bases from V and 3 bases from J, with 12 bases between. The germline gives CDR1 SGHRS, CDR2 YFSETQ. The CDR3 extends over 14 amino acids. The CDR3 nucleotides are TGCGCCAGCAGCTTAGGGGGAATTGTCTACGAGCAGTACTTC. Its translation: CASSLGGIVYEQYF.

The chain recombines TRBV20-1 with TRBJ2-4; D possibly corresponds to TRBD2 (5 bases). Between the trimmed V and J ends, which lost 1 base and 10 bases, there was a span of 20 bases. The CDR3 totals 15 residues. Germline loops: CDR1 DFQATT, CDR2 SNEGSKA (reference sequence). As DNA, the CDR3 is TGCAGTGCTAGAGGTCTGAGAGGTGGGGAGTGGATTCAGTACTTC. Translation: CSARGLRGGEWIQYF.

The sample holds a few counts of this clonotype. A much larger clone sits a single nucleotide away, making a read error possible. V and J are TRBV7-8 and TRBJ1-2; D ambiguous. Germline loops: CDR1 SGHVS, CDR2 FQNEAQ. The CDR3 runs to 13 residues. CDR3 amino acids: CASSRGLGYGHTF. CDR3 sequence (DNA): TGTGCCAGCAGCCGAGGTCTGGGGTATGGCCACACCTTC.

CDR3 nucleotide sequence: TGTGCCAGCAGTAAGGAGGGGCCGGGGCAGCCCCAGCATTTT. Translation gives CASSKEGPGQPQHF. The chain joins TRBV6-1 to TRBJ1-5, with D tentatively TRBD1 (5 bases). Trimming cost V 5 bases and J 7 bases, with 15 bases left between them. Germline V gene data show CDR1 as MNHNS and CDR2 as SASEGT. CDR3 length equals 14 residues.

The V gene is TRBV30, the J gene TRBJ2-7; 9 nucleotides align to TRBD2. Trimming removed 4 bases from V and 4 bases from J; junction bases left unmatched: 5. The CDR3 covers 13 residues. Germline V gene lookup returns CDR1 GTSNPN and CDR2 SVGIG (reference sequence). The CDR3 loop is CAWTSGAGYEQYF. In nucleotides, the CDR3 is TGTGCCTGGACTAGCGGGGCTGGTTACGAGCAGTACTTC.

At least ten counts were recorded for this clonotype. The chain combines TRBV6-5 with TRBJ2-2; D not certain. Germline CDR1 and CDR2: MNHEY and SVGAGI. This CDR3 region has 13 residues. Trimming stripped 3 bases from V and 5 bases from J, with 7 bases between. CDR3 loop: CASSYYGTGELFF. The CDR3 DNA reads TGTGCCAGCAGTTATTATGGAACCGGGGAGCTGTTTTTT.

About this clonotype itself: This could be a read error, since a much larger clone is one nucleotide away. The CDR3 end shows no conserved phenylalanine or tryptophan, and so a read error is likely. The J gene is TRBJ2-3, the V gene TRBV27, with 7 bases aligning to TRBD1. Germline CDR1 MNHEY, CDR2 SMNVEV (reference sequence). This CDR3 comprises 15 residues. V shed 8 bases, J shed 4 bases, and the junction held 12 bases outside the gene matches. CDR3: CASGEQGLGADTQYL. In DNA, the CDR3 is TGTGCCAGCGGTGAACAGGGGTTGGGGGCAGATACGCAGTATCTT.

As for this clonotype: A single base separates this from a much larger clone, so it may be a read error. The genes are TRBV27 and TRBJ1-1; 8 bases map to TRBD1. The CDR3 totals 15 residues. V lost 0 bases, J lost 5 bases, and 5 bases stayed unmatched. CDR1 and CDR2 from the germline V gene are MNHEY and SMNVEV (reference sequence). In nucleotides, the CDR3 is TGTGCCAGCAGTTTATCGGCAGGGGGCCAGACTGAAGCTTTCTTT. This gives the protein CASSLSAGGQTEAFF.

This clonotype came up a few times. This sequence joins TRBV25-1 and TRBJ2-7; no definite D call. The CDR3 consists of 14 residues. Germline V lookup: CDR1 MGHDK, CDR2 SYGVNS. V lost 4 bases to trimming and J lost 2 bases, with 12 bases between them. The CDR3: CASSAPRFTYEQYF. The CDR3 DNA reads TGTGCCAGCAGTGCTCCTAGGTTCACCTACGAGCAGTACTTC.

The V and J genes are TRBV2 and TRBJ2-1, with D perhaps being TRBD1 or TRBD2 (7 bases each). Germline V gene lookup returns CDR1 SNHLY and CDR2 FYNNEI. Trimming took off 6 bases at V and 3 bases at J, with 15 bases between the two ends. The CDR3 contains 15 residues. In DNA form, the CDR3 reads TGTGCCAGCAGGGCAGGGGGGGATCGCTACAATGAGCAGTTCTTC. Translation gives CASRAGGDRYNEQFF.

Here the CDR3 DNA reads TGTGCCAGCAGCTTTGACAGGGCCCAAGAGACCCAGTACTTC. Amino acids: CASSFDRAQETQYF. This sequence joins TRBV7-9 and TRBJ2-5; TRBD1 aligns across 7 bases. CDR3 length equals 14 residues. Per germline, CDR1 SEHNR and CDR2 FQNEAQ (reference sequence). Unmatched junction bases numbered 2, after V lost 3 bases and J lost 1 base.

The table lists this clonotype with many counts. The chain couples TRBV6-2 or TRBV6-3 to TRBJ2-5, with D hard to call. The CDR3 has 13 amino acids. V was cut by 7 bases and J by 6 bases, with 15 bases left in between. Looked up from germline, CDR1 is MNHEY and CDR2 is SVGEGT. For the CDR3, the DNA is TGTGCCAGCACCGCAACCTATTCGAAGACCCAGTACTTC. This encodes CASTATYSKTQYF.

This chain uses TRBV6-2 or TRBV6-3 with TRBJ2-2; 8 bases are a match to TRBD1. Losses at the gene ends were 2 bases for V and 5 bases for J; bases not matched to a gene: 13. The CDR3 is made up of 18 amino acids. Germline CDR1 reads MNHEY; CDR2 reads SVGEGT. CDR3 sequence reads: CASSYLPPDRAVTGELFF. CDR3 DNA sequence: TGTGCCAGCAGTTACCTGCCCCCGGACAGGGCCGTGACCGGGGAGCTGTTTTTT.

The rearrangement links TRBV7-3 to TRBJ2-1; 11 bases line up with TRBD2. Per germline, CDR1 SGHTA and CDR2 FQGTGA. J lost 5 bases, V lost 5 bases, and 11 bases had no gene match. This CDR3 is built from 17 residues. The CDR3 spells CASSKGVAGGPHNEQFF. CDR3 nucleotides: TGTGCCAGCAGCAAAGGGGTAGCGGGAGGGCCGCACAATGAGCAGTTCTTC. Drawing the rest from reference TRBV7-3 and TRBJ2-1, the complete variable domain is GAGVSQTPSNKVTEKGKYVELRCDPISGHTALYWYRQSLGQGPEFLIYFQGTGAADDSGLPNDRFFAVRPEGSVSTLKIQRTERGDSAVYLCASSKGVAGGPHNEQFFGPGTRLTVL.

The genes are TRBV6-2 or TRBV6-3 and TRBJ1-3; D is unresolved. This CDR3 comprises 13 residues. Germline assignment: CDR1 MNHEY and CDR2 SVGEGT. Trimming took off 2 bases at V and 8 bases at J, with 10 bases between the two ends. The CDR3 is CASSYVGRDTIYF. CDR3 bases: TGTGCCAGCAGTTACGTGGGCCGCGACACCATATATTTT.

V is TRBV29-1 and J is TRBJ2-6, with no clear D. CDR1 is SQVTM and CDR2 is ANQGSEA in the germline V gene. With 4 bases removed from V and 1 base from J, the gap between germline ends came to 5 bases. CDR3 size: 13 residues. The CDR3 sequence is CSVVRSGANVLTF. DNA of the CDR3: TGCAGCGTTGTCAGATCTGGGGCCAACGTCCTGACTTTC. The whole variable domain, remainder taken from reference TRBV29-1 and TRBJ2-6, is SAVISQKPSRDICQRGTSLTIQCQVDSQVTMMFWYRQQPGQSLTLIATANQGSEATYESGFVIDKFPISRPNLTFSTLTVSNMSPEDSSIYLCSVVRSGANVLTFGAGSRLTVL.

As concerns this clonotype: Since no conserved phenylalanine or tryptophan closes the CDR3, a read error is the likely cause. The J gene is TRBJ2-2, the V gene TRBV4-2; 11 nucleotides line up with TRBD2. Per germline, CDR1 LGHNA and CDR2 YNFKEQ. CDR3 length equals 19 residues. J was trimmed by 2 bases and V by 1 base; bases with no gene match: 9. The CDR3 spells CASSQVGSTSGGNTGELFC. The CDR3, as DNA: TGTGCCAGCAGCCAAGTTGGGTCCACTAGCGGGGGTAACACCGGGGAGCTGTTTTGT.

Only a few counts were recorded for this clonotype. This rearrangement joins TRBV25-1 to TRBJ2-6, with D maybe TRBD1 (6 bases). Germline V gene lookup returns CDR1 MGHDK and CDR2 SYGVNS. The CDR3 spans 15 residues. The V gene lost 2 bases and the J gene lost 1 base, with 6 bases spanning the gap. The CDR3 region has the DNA TGTGCCAGCAGTGAAACAGGGTCTGGGGCCAACGTCCTGACTTTC. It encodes CASSETGSGANVLTF.